This T cell receptor beta chain was found in a study of blood T cells in healthy people across ages. Study-wide findings and caveats: Compared with aged donors, long-lived donors showed fewer expanded clones, suggesting selection.

Per the germline V gene, CDR1 is DFQATT and CDR2 is SNEGSKA (reference sequence). CDR3 length: 14 residues. V was pared by 0 bases and J by 4 bases, with 12 bases between. A second PCR of roughly 7 to 11 cycles used a sample-barcoded 5' primer and a J-beta primer mix. Each CDR3 protein gets one entry after TCRdb re-called the 5' RACE reads with MiXCR. In the table there are around 2 million distinct CDR3 sequences, 30% to 40% of which are singletons. Only a few counts were recorded for this clonotype. Its antigen is unknown. The chain links TRBV20-1 to TRBJ2-5; TRBD1 might be the D (7 bases). Material: blood. This TCR was recovered from a human donor in good health. The CDR3 sequence: CSARDRQGLETQYF. Written as DNA, the CDR3 is TGCAGTGCTAGAGACCGACAGGGACTAGAGACCCAGTACTTC.